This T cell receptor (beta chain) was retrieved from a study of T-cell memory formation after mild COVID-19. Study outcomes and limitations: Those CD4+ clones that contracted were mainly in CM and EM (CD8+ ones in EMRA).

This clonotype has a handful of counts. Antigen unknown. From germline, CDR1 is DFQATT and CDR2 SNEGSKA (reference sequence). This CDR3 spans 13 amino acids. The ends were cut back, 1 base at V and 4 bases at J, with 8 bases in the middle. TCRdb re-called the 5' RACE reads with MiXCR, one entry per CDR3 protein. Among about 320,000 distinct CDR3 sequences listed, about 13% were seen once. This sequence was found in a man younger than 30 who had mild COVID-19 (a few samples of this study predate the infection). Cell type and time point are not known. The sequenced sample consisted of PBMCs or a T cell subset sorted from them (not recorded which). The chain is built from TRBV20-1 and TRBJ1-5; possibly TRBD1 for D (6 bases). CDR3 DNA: TGCAGTGCTAGAGGGGGGCCGAATCAGCCCCAGCATTTT. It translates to CSARGGPNQPQHF.